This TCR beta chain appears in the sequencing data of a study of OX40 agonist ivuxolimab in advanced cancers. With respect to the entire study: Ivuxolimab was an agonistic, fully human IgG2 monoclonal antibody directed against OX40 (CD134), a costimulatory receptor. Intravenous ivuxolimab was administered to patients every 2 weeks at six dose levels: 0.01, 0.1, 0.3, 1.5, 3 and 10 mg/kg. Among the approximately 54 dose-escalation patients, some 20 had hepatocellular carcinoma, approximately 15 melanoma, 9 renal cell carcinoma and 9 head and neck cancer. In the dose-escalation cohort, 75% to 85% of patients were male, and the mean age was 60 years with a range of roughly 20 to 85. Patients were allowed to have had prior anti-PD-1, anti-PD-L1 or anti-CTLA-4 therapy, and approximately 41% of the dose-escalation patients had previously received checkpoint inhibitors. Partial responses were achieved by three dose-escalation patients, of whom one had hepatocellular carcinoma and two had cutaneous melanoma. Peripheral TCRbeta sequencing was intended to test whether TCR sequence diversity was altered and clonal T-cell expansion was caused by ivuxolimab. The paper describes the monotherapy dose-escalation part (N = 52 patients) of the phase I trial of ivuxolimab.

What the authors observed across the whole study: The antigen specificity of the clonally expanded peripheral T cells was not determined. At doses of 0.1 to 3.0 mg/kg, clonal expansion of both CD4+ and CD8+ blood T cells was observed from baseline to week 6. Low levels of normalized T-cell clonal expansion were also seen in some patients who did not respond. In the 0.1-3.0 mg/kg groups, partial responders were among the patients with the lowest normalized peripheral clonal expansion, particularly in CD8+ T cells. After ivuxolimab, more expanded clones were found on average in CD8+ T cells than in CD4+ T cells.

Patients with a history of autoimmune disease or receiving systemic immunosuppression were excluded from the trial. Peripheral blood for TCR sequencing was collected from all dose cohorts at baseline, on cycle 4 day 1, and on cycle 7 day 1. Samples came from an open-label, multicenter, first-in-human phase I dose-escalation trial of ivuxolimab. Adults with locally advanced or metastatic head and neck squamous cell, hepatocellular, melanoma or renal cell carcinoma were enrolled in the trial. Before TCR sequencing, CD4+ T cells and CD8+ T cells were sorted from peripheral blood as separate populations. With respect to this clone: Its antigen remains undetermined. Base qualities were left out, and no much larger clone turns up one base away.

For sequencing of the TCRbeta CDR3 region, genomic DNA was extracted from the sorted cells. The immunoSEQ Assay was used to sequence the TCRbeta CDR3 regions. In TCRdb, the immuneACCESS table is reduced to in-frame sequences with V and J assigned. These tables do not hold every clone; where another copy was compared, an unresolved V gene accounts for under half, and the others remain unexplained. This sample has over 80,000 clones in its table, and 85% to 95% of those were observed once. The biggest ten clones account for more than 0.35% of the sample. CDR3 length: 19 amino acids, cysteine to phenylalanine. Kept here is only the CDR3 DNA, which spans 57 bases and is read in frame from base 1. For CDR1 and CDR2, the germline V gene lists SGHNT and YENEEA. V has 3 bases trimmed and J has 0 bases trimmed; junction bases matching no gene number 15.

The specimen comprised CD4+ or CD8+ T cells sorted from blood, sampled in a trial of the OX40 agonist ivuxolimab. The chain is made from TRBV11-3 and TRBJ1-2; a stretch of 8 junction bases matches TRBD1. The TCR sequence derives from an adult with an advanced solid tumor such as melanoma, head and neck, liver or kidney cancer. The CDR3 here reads CASSFNIRLGQEPNYGYTF. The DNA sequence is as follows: TGTGCCAGCAGCTTTAATATAAGGCTGGGACAGGAGCCTAACTATGGCTACACCTTC.